These 26 T cell receptor beta chains came from one sample sequenced in a study of PD-1 blockade in mismatch repair-deficient tumors. Method: immunoSEQ multiplex PCR; TCRdb's copy keeps in-frame clones and lacks some. The sample lists 100,000 to 150,000 clones, 88% seen once, with approximately 10% in the top ten. Sample: peripheral blood, taken about 17 months after starting pembrolizumab. These receptors all come from an adult with mismatch repair-deficient cancer.

The chain joins TRBV13 to TRBJ2-1; 7 bases fit TRBD1. Germline values: CDR1 PRHDT, CDR2 FYEKMQ (reference sequence). The CDR3 contains 15 residues. V lost 3 bases, J lost 5 bases, and 7 bases stayed unmatched. This chain's CDR3 is CASSFPPDRHNEQFF. The CDR3 nucleotides are TGTGCCAGCAGCTTCCCTCCGGACAGGCACAATGAGCAGTTCTTC.

The chain joins TRBV9 to TRBJ2-1, with 7 positions matching TRBD2. With V trimmed by 7 bases and J by 5 bases, 9 bases remained unmatched. The germline gives CDR1 SGDLS, CDR2 YYNGEE. CDR3 length: 14 amino acids. The CDR3: CASERIAGNNEQFF. The CDR3 DNA reads as TGTGCCAGCGAGAGAATAGCGGGCAACAATGAGCAGTTCTTC.

The chain employs TRBV4-1 and TRBJ2-3, with 15 bases matching TRBD2. Germline V gene lookup returns CDR1 MGHRA and CDR2 YSYEKL. Trimming took 2 bases from V and 4 from J; bases not matched to a gene: 16. The CDR3 loop spans 21 amino acids. This chain's CDR3 is CASSQIRGLAGGLVSADTQYF. In DNA, the CDR3 is TGCGCCAGCAGCCAAATCAGGGGACTAGCGGGAGGTCTGGTTTCCGCAGATACGCAGTATTTT.

This chain links TRBV4-3 with TRBJ2-1; 11 bases agree with TRBD2. The CDR3 is 15 amino acids. Germline values: CDR1 LGHNA, CDR2 YSLEER. Trimming cost V 1 base and J 8 bases; bases outside gene matches: 4. CDR3 coding DNA: TGCGCCAGCAGCCAAGTAGCGGGAGGGCCCGATGAGCAGTTCTTC. It translates to CASSQVAGGPDEQFF.

This clone showed up just a few times. The J gene is TRBJ2-7, the V gene TRBV6-5; a possible D gene is TRBD2 (6 bases). Germline values: CDR1 MNHEY, CDR2 SVGAGI. V gave up 2 bases and J gave up 1 base, with 9 bases separating them. This CDR3 has 14 amino acids. This CDR3 reads CASSYRETSYEQYF. In nucleotides, the CDR3 is TGTGCCAGCAGTTACCGGGAGACGTCCTACGAGCAGTACTTC.

The rearrangement joins TRBV21-1 to TRBJ2-3; the D call of TRBD2 is as the table states it, not checked on the DNA. TRBV21-1 is described as a pseudogene. CDR3 size: 18 residues. CDR3 nucleotides: TGTGCCAGCAGCAAGGCACCTAGCGGGACATCGAGCACAGATACGCAGTATTTT. This codes for CASSKAPSGTSSTDTQYF.

V is TRBV23-1 and J is TRBJ2-1, with D unclear. TRBV23-1 is assigned to the ORF class and has an uncertain function. Trimming cost V 0 bases and J 2 bases, with 11 bases left between them. The CDR3 has 16 residues. The CDR3 reads CASSQSVRLPYNEQFF. The CDR3 nucleotides read TGCGCCAGCAGTCAATCGGTCAGGCTCCCCTACAATGAGCAGTTCTTC.

The V call is TRBV9, the J call TRBJ2-1; D perhaps matches TRBD2 (6 bases). Germline-derived CDR1 and CDR2 are SGDLS and YYNGEE. V was clipped by 2 bases and J by 0 bases, with 9 bases between them. CDR3 length: 15 amino acids. In DNA form, the CDR3 reads TGTGCCAGCAGCGTTGTAGCGGCCTCCTACAATGAGCAGTTCTTC. Its protein product is CASSVVAASYNEQFF.

The chain uses TRBV9 and TRBJ1-2, with D unclear. Germline CDR1 is SGDLS and CDR2 is YYNGEE. This CDR3 is 14 amino acids long. V lost 0 bases to trimming and J lost 2 bases, with 8 bases between them. The CDR3 DNA sequence: TGTGCCAGCAGCGTAGGGTCGGTCAACTATGGCTACACCTTC. Amino acid sequence: CASSVGSVNYGYTF.

V is TRBV30 and J is TRBJ2-7, with TRBD1 as a possible D gene (5 bases). Between the trimmed V and J ends, which lost 1 base and 1 base, there was a span of 14 bases. CDR1 is GTSNPN and CDR2 is SVGIG in the germline V gene (reference sequence). CDR3 size: 15 residues. The CDR3 DNA follows: TGTGCCTGGAGTGCAGGGCGCTTACTTTCCTACGAGCAGTACTTC. This sequence encodes CAWSAGRLLSYEQYF.

This chain joins TRBV5-4 and TRBJ2-5; the D gene is possibly TRBD1 (6 bases). V was shortened by 5 bases and J by 3 bases, with 11 bases between the two germline ends. Germline assignment: CDR1 SGHNT and CDR2 YYREEE (reference sequence). The CDR3 covers 13 residues. DNA for the CDR3: TGTGCCAGCAGTCCAAGGACAGAAGAGACCCAGTACTTC. As protein: CASSPRTEETQYF.

The rearrangement uses TRBV4-3 and TRBJ2-2; 11 bases line up with TRBD1. Per germline, CDR1 LGHNA and CDR2 YSLEER. The CDR3 has 19 amino acids. V dropped 1 base and J dropped 1; count of bases not matched to a gene: 8. The CDR3 reads CASSQVGDRGNKNTGELFF. For the CDR3, the DNA is TGCGCCAGCAGCCAAGTGGGGGACAGGGGGAATAAGAACACCGGGGAGCTGTTTTTT.

The gene calls are TRBV2 and TRBJ2-2, with 10 bases matching TRBD2. Trimming cost V 2 bases and J 4 bases; bases outside gene matches: 4. The CDR3 contains 16 residues. The germline CDR1 and CDR2 sequences are SNHLY and FYNNEI. The CDR3 sequence: CASSETLAGVTGELFF. The CDR3 bases are TGTGCCAGCAGTGAAACTCTAGCGGGAGTCACCGGGGAGCTGTTTTTT.

This chain links TRBV11-2 with TRBJ1-1; the D is unclear. Per the germline V gene, CDR1 is SGHAT and CDR2 is FQNNGV. V dropped 1 base and J dropped 0 bases, with 9 bases sitting between them. This CDR3 has 15 amino acids. CDR3 in amino acids: CASSLARLMNTEAFF. In nucleotides, the CDR3 is TGTGCCAGCAGCTTAGCCCGATTGATGAACACTGAAGCTTTCTTT.

V and J are TRBV2 and TRBJ2-4, with D maybe TRBD1 (6 bases). The CDR3 length is 14 residues. Trimming pared 6 bases from V and 4 bases from J, leaving 13 bases between. Per germline, CDR1 SNHLY and CDR2 FYNNEI. CDR3 in amino acids: CASRTTGTKNIQYF. The DNA of the CDR3 is TGTGCCAGCAGAACAACCGGGACAAAAAACATTCAGTACTTC.

The CDR3 DNA follows: TGTGCCTGGAGCCTGGGGACAGCCTACGAGCAGTACTTC. It is translated as CAWSLGTAYEQYF. V gene TRBV30 combines with J gene TRBJ2-7; 7 bases are shared with TRBD1. The junction had 4 bases not matched to a gene; V was cut back by 3 bases and J by 2 bases. Germline V gene sequence: CDR1 GTSNPN, CDR2 SVGIG (reference sequence). This CDR3 has 13 residues.

The rearrangement links TRBV19 to TRBJ2-1; D is unresolved. Germline V lookup: CDR1 LNHDA, CDR2 SQIVND (reference sequence). With 3 bases removed from V and 8 bases from J, the gap between germline ends came to 11 bases. CDR3 length: 13 amino acids. CDR3: CASSMGPSYEQFF. For the CDR3, the DNA is TGTGCCAGTAGTATGGGTCCCAGCTATGAGCAGTTCTTC. Full variable domain (missing parts from reference TRBV19 and TRBJ2-1): DGGITQSPKYLFRKEGQNVTLSCEQNLNHDAMYWYRQDPGQGLRLIYYSQIVNDFQKGDIAEGYSVSREKKESFPLTVTSAQKNPTAFYLCASSMGPSYEQFFGPGTRLTVL.

The table lists this clone with a few counts. V gene TRBV19 combines with J gene TRBJ1-1, with D unresolved. CDR1 and CDR2 (germline): LNHDA, SQIVND (reference sequence). Trimming removed 3 bases at V and 6 bases at J, with 8 bases between. The CDR3 is made up of 12 amino acids. The CDR3, as DNA: TGTGCCAGTAGTATCGGCGGACCTGAAGCTTTCTTT. The encoded protein is CASSIGGPEAFF. Full variable domain (rest looked up from reference TRBV19 and TRBJ1-1): DGGITQSPKYLFRKEGQNVTLSCEQNLNHDAMYWYRQDPGQGLRLIYYSQIVNDFQKGDIAEGYSVSREKKESFPLTVTSAQKNPTAFYLCASSIGGPEAFFGQGTRLTVV.

The chain joins TRBV7-9 to TRBJ2-5; 7 positions match TRBD1. V was pared by 6 bases and J by 1 base, with 11 bases of the junction left unmatched. Germline assignment: CDR1 SEHNR and CDR2 FQNEAQ (reference sequence). The CDR3 extends over 16 amino acids. CDR3: CASRLRGGEPQETQYF. In DNA, the CDR3 is TGTGCCAGCAGACTACGAGGGGGCGAGCCCCAAGAGACCCAGTACTTC.

This chain joins TRBV4-1 and TRBJ2-1, with a tentative D call TRBD2 (5 bases). The V gene's germline CDR1 is MGHRA and CDR2 YSYEKL. Trimming pared 1 base from V and 8 bases from J, leaving 9 bases between. The CDR3 has 13 residues. In DNA, the CDR3 is TGCGCCAGCAGCCAAGTTCGGGGTGATGAGCAGTTCTTC. It yields the protein CASSQVRGDEQFF.

CDR3 coding DNA: TGTGCCAGCAGCTCCCGAGCGGGAGGTCCCTACGAGCAGTACTTC. Translating it yields CASSSRAGGPYEQYF. The V gene is TRBV11-3, the J gene TRBJ2-7, with TRBD2 identical over 9 bases. The J segment lost 2 bases and the V segment lost 4 bases, leaving 6 bases of the junction unmatched. There are 15 residues in the CDR3. Germline V lookup: CDR1 SGHNT, CDR2 YENEEA.

This CDR3 reads CSANTNYGYTF. The CDR3 DNA sequence: TGCAGCGCTAACACTAACTATGGCTACACCTTC. The V call is TRBV29-1, the J call TRBJ1-2; D call uncertain. The V gene lost 7 bases and the J gene lost 0 bases, with 6 bases spanning the gap. The CDR3 totals 11 residues. The germline V gene encodes CDR1 SQVTM and CDR2 ANQGSEA.

This chain links TRBV28 with TRBJ2-1; D remains unclear. Trimming stripped 6 bases from V and 5 bases from J, with 11 bases between. The CDR3 consists of 13 residues. Germline V gene lookup returns CDR1 MDHEN and CDR2 SYDVKM. CDR3 sequence: CASRRPYHNEQFF. CDR3 bases: TGTGCCAGCAGGAGGCCATACCACAATGAGCAGTTCTTC.

This chain joins TRBV7-2 and TRBJ2-7; D ambiguous. Trimming took off 5 bases at V and 4 bases at J, with 12 bases between the two ends. Per the germline V gene, CDR1 is SGHTA and CDR2 is FQGNSA. The CDR3 has 13 residues. CDR3 amino acids: CASSRMRSYEQYF. CDR3 DNA sequence: TGTGCCAGCAGCCGAATGCGATCGTACGAGCAGTACTTC.

This clone was seen a single time. The rearrangement joins TRBV29-1 to TRBJ2-1, with D possibly TRBD2 on 5 matching bases. Germline CDR1 SQVTM, CDR2 ANQGSEA. Trimming pared 4 bases from V and 7 bases from J, leaving 5 bases between. The CDR3 is made up of 10 amino acids. The CDR3 DNA follows: TGCAGCGTTGCGGGAAATGAGCAGTTCTTC. This gives the protein CSVAGNEQFF.

This chain joins TRBV19 and TRBJ2-7; tentatively, D is TRBD2 (5 bases). The CDR3 covers 13 residues. Per the germline V gene, CDR1 is LNHDA and CDR2 is SQIVND (reference sequence). The V and J ends lost 5 bases and 3 bases respectively, with 11 bases between them. CDR3 nucleotides: TGTGCCAGTAGTTGCCAGAGGGACTACGAGCAGTACTTC. Its translation: CASSCQRDYEQYF. Filled out from reference TRBV19 and TRBJ2-7, the complete variable domain reads DGGITQSPKYLFRKEGQNVTLSCEQNLNHDAMYWYRQDPGQGLRLIYYSQIVNDFQKGDIAEGYSVSREKKESFPLTVTSAQKNPTAFYLCASSCQRDYEQYFGPGTRLTVT.